Listed below are T cell receptor beta chains from one sample, sequenced in a study of beta chain features in type 1 diabetes. The protocol was immunoSEQ multiplex PCR, while the TCRdb copy is restricted to in-frame clones and leaves out a portion. The table includes some 140,000 clones, around 9% detected once. Material for sequencing was central memory CD4+ T cells from blood. The source of these receptors is a man aged 30-40 years with type 1 diabetes. Each CDR3 is given with its conserved first and last residue. The order of the fields is J gene, clone size, V gene, D gene, CDR3 protein, CDR3 DNA. A D gene is named only where the DNA matches it firmly. Expanded clones are given a class, and other clones once, few, many or no size at all.

>TRBJ2-5|NA|TRBV5-4|NA
CASSLAGQQETQYF
TGTGCCAGCAGCTTGGCCGGTCAACAAGAGACCCAGTACTTC
>TRBJ1-1|NA|TRBV7-9|NA
CASRSWGVKNTEAFF
TGTGCCAGCAGATCCTGGGGGGTTAAGAACACTGAAGCTTTCTTT
>TRBJ2-1|NA|TRBV27|TRBD2
CASSSYLAGGYNEQFF
TGTGCCAGCAGTTCCTATCTAGCGGGGGGGTACAATGAGCAGTTCTTC
>TRBJ2-7|few|TRBV5-6|NA
CASSLTYEQYF
TGTGCCAGCAGCCTAACCTACGAGCAGTACTTC
>TRBJ2-2|few|TRBV7-3|NA
CASSKNGGTGELFF
TGTGCCAGCAGCAAGAACGGAGGCACCGGGGAGCTGTTTTTT
>TRBJ2-7|NA|TRBV4-3|TRBD2
CASSQEFGLAGSYEQYF
TGCGCCAGCAGCCAAGAGTTTGGACTAGCGGGGTCCTACGAGCAGTACTTC
>TRBJ2-1|NA|TRBV28|TRBD1
CASSSLTGGADNEQFF
TGTGCCAGCAGTTCCCTTACAGGGGGCGCAGACAATGAGCAGTTCTTC
>TRBJ2-2|NA|TRBV2|NA
CASSKSYGAGDTGELFF
TGTGCCAGCAGTAAAAGCTACGGGGCAGGGGACACCGGGGAGCTGTTTTTT
>TRBJ2-7|NA|TRBV4-3|NA
CASSRDTRYEQYF
TGCGCCAGCAGCCGGGACACCAGGTACGAGCAGTACTTC
>TRBJ2-5|once|TRBV11-2|TRBD2
CASTNGLAKETQYF
TGTGCCAGCACAAACGGACTAGCAAAAGAGACCCAGTACTTC
>TRBJ2-7|NA|TRBV6-1|NA
CASRSQPRGEQYF
TGTGCCAGCAGGTCTCAACCGAGGGGGGAGCAGTACTTC
>TRBJ2-1|NA|TRBV7-2|NA
CASRENGGSVQFF
TGTGCCAGCAGGGAAAATGGGGGCTCTGTGCAGTTCTTC
>TRBJ2-4|few|TRBV27|NA
CASSLMGQEENIQYF
TGTGCCAGCAGTTTAATGGGCCAGGAAGAAAACATTCAGTACTTC
>TRBJ2-5|few|TRBV29-1|NA
CSVEVTSGETQYF
TGCAGCGTTGAAGTCACCAGCGGGGAGACCCAGTACTTC
>TRBJ2-3|NA|TRBV4-2|TRBD2
CASSQLAGGTDTQYF
TGTGCCAGCAGCCAACTGGCGGGGGGCACAGATACGCAGTATTTT
>TRBJ2-1|many|TRBV4-3|NA
CASSQEGFASYNEQFF
TGCGCCAGCAGCCAGGAGGGGTTTGCCTCCTACAATGAGCAGTTCTTC
>TRBJ2-3|NA|TRBV7-2|NA
CASSLDGTSDTQYF
TGTGCCAGCAGCTTAGACGGGACTTCAGATACGCAGTATTTT
>TRBJ1-6|few|TRBV5-4|NA
CASRPWGVSSYNSPLHF
TGTGCCAGCAGGCCTTGGGGGGTGAGCTCCTATAATTCACCCCTCCACTTT
>TRBJ2-3|many|TRBV29-1|TRBD2
CSVERLAGSTDTQYF
TGCAGCGTTGAACGACTAGCGGGAAGCACAGATACGCAGTATTTT
>TRBJ1-5|few|TRBV27|NA
CASSLQSNQPQHF
TGTGCCAGCAGTTTGCAGAGCAATCAGCCCCAGCATTTT
>TRBJ1-6|NA|TRBV7-9|TRBD1
CASSSDRVYSYNSPLHF
TGTGCCAGCAGCTCCGACAGGGTTTACTCCTATAATTCACCCCTCCACTTT
>TRBJ2-1|NA|TRBV15|NA
CATSKVSGAGTYNEQFF
TGTGCCACCAGCAAGGTATCAGGGGCTGGCACCTACAATGAGCAGTTCTTC
>TRBJ2-5|few|TRBV9|TRBD2
CASSTSRTSGGETQYF
TGTGCCAGCAGCACAAGCCGGACTAGCGGGGGGGAGACCCAGTACTTC
>TRBJ1-2|NA|TRBV2|NA
CASHGQNYGYTF
TGTGCCAGCCATGGACAGAACTATGGCTACACCTTC
>TRBJ1-2|few|TRBV10-3|TRBD1
CAISESTGQANYGYTF
TGTGCCATCAGTGAGTCGACAGGACAGGCTAACTATGGCTACACCTTC
>TRBJ1-2|few|TRBV6-6|TRBD1
CASSYTSGGQLYTF
TGTGCCAGCAGTTACACCTCCGGGGGACAGCTATACACCTTC
>TRBJ2-7|NA|TRBV28|NA
CASSPAGSYEQYF
TGTGCCAGCAGTCCCGCAGGGTCTTACGAGCAGTACTTC
>TRBJ2-7|NA|TRBV7-9|NA
CASSPMGTAGIEQYF
TGTGCCAGCAGCCCTATGGGCACTGCAGGTATCGAGCAGTACTTC
>TRBJ2-5|few|TRBV6-6|NA
CASSSPGEAETQYF
TGTGCCAGCAGTTCTCCGGGGGAGGCTGAGACCCAGTACTTC
>TRBJ2-6|few|TRBV7-2|TRBD1
CASSFSAGGGVLTF
TGTGCCAGCAGCTTCTCGGCAGGGGGCGGCGTCCTGACTTTC
>TRBJ2-6|NA|TRBV7-2|TRBD1
CASSPRQGATSGANVLTF
TGTGCCAGCAGCCCTCGACAGGGGGCCACCTCTGGGGCCAACGTCCTGACTTTC
>TRBJ1-6|many|TRBV6-6|NA
CASGPSSYNSPLHF
TGTGCCAGCGGGCCGAGCTCCTATAATTCACCCCTCCACTTT
>TRBJ2-5|few|TRBV18|NA
CASSRDILDETQYF
TGTGCCAGCTCACGGGACATCCTCGACGAGACCCAGTACTTC
>TRBJ2-1|NA|TRBV4-3|TRBD2
CASSQKSGGVYYNEQFF
TGCGCCAGCAGCCAGAAGAGCGGGGGGGTTTACTACAATGAGCAGTTCTTC
>TRBJ2-3|few|TRBV7-3|TRBD1
CASSYRGRGDTQYF
TGTGCCAGCAGCTACAGGGGGCGCGGCGATACGCAGTATTTT
>TRBJ1-5|NA|TRBV2|TRBD1
CASSGGNRGQPQHF
TGTGCCAGCAGTGGGGGGAACAGGGGTCAGCCCCAGCATTTT
>TRBJ2-3|once|TRBV2|TRBD2
CASSRTSGGLQQYF
TGTGCCAGCAGTCGGACTAGCGGGGGCCTACAGCAGTATTTT
>TRBJ2-7|NA|TRBV6-5|NA
CASSSPGSYEQYF
TGTGCCAGCAGTTCTCCCGGGTCCTACGAGCAGTACTTC
>TRBJ2-5|NA|TRBV11-2|TRBD2
CASRPTGGETQYF
TGTGCCAGCAGACCCACGGGGGGGGAGACCCAGTACTTC
>TRBJ2-3|NA|TRBV11-2|TRBD1
CASSLTGYTQYF
TGTGCCAGCAGCTTGACAGGGTATACGCAGTATTTT
>TRBJ2-3|NA|TRBV28|NA
CASTPRGAGTDTQYF
TGTGCCAGCACCCCCCGGGGGGCTGGCACAGATACGCAGTATTTT
>TRBJ2-3|once|TRBV5-4|NA
CASSFPHTDTQYF
TGTGCCAGCAGCTTCCCCCACACAGATACGCAGTATTTT
>TRBJ1-2|once|TRBV7-9|NA
CASSLSYVNYGYTF
TGTGCCAGCAGCTTGAGCTACGTAAACTATGGCTACACCTTC
>TRBJ2-3|few|TRBV9|NA
CASSVGAAIDTDTQYF
TGTGCCAGCAGCGTAGGTGCGGCTATAGACACAGATACGCAGTATTTT
>TRBJ2-1|NA|TRBV4-1|NA
CASSFPPAASPRLGNEQFF
TGCGCCAGTTCCTTCCCCCCGGCGGCATCCCCCAGACTTGGCAATGAGCAGTTCTTC
>TRBJ2-1|NA|TRBV11-1|TRBD2
CASSQSGTSGGNEQFF
TGTGCCAGCAGCCAATCCGGGACTAGCGGGGGTAATGAGCAGTTCTTC
>TRBJ2-1|few|TRBV6-4|TRBD1
CASSDSGTGHNEQFF
TGTGCCAGCAGTGACTCGGGGACAGGGCATAATGAGCAGTTCTTC
>TRBJ2-7|NA|TRBV6-5|NA
CASSELPTGREYF
TGTGCCAGCAGTGAACTCCCAACAGGGAGGGAGTACTTC
>TRBJ2-1|NA|TRBV6-5|TRBD1
CASSSPGQGGNEQFF
TGTGCCAGCAGTTCTCCGGGACAGGGCGGCAATGAGCAGTTCTTC
>TRBJ2-5|few|TRBV4-2|NA
CASSQDRVTQETQYF
TGTGCCAGCAGCCAAGATCGGGTCACACAAGAGACCCAGTACTTC
>TRBJ1-2|NA|TRBV28|NA
CASSPSGVPYGYTF
TGTGCCAGCAGTCCTTCAGGGGTGCCCTATGGCTACACCTTC
>TRBJ2-7|few|TRBV6-6|TRBD2
CASSLAGGRSYEQYF
TGTGCCAGCAGCCTAGCGGGGGGTAGATCCTACGAGCAGTACTTC
>TRBJ2-3|few|TRBV5-6|TRBD1
CASSFGLRQGAQDTQYF
TGTGCCAGCAGCTTCGGGCTCCGACAGGGGGCCCAGGATACGCAGTATTTT